These T cell receptor beta chains were read from a single sample in a study of cytomegalovirus exposure and HLA in healthy donors. Profiling relied on immunoSEQ multiplex PCR, and the TCRdb table lists in-frame clones only, not all of them. Of 81,000 or so clones listed, about 69% were seen once; the top ten hold 4% to 5%. Sequencing used PBMCs. All receptors come from a man in his sixties in good health and CMV-seronegative. The CDR3 runs from the conserved cysteine through the conserved F or W. The D gene is left open where the match is weak. Expanded clones get a size class; other rows say once, few or many, or leave the size out.

v_call: TRBV5-1
clone_size: NA
j_call: TRBJ1-1
d_call: NA
cdr3_aa: CASSPGWGRDTEAFF
cdr3_nt: TGCGCCAGCAGCCCGGGCTGGGGGAGGGACACTGAAGCTTTCTTT

v_call: TRBV10-3
clone_size: once
j_call: TRBJ1-2
d_call: NA
cdr3_aa: CAISETGGLLSYTF
cdr3_nt: TGTGCCATCAGTGAGACAGGTGGCCTTTTGAGCTACACCTTC

v_call: TRBV6-1
clone_size: NA
j_call: TRBJ1-6
d_call: TRBD1
cdr3_aa: CASQGDQGGNSPLHF
cdr3_nt: TGTGCCTCACAGGGGGATCAGGGGGGTAATTCACCCCTCCACTTT

v_call: TRBV7-3
clone_size: once
j_call: TRBJ2-3
d_call: TRBD2
cdr3_aa: CASSLGLAGGRGDTQYF
cdr3_nt: TGTGCCAGCAGCCTGGGACTAGCGGGGGGACGAGGGGATACGCAGTATTTT

v_call: TRBV13
clone_size: few
j_call: TRBJ1-2
d_call: TRBD1
cdr3_aa: CASSTGQGNYGYTF
cdr3_nt: TGTGCCAGCAGCACGGGACAGGGGAACTATGGCTACACCTTC

v_call: TRBV6-1
clone_size: NA
j_call: TRBJ1-5
d_call: TRBD1
cdr3_aa: CASRGQGNQPQHF
cdr3_nt: TGTGCCAGCAGGGGACAGGGCAATCAGCCCCAGCATTTT

v_call: TRBV11-2
clone_size: NA
j_call: TRBJ2-3
d_call: TRBD2
cdr3_aa: CASSLPNPRGGAQYF
cdr3_nt: TGTGCCAGCAGCCTCCCGAACCCCCGGGGGGGCGCGCAGTATTTT

v_call: TRBV7-9
clone_size: NA
j_call: TRBJ2-1
d_call: TRBD1
cdr3_aa: CASSWTGDGDEQFF
cdr3_nt: TGTGCCAGCAGCTGGACAGGGGATGGCGATGAGCAGTTCTTC

v_call: TRBV30
clone_size: NA
j_call: TRBJ1-6
d_call: TRBD1
cdr3_aa: CAFTTGEYSPLHF
cdr3_nt: TGTGCCTTTACGACAGGGGAATATTCACCCCTCCACTTT

v_call: TRBV27
clone_size: NA
j_call: TRBJ2-1
d_call: TRBD2
cdr3_aa: CASSGLWAGGMNEQFF
cdr3_nt: TGTGCCAGCAGTGGCCTTTGGGCGGGGGGAATGAATGAGCAGTTCTTC

v_call: TRBV18
clone_size: NA
j_call: TRBJ1-1
d_call: TRBD1
cdr3_aa: CASSPFGQGVKDTEAFF
cdr3_nt: TGTGCCAGCTCACCTTTCGGACAGGGAGTAAAGGACACTGAAGCTTTCTTT

v_call: TRBV7-2
clone_size: NA
j_call: TRBJ2-1
d_call: TRBD2
cdr3_aa: CASSLDGGAYNEQFF
cdr3_nt: TGTGCCAGCAGCTTAGACGGGGGGGCCTACAATGAGCAGTTCTTC

v_call: TRBV21-1
clone_size: NA
j_call: TRBJ1-5
d_call: NA
cdr3_aa: CASSKLREGRSNQPQHF
cdr3_nt: TGTGCCAGCAGCAAACTTCGGGAGGGCCGGAGCAATCAGCCCCAGCATTTT

v_call: TRBV5-1
clone_size: NA
j_call: TRBJ2-3
d_call: NA
cdr3_aa: CASSPDRSSTDTQYF
cdr3_nt: TGCGCCAGCAGCCCGGACAGAAGTAGCACAGATACGCAGTATTTT

v_call: TRBV19
clone_size: NA
j_call: TRBJ1-5
d_call: NA
cdr3_aa: CASSPDRDSNQPQHF
cdr3_nt: TGTGCCAGCTCACCGGACCGGGATAGCAATCAGCCCCAGCATTTT

v_call: TRBV18
clone_size: NA
j_call: TRBJ1-5
d_call: NA
cdr3_aa: CASSPQGWSQPQHF
cdr3_nt: TGTGCCAGCTCACCTCAGGGTTGGAGTCAGCCCCAGCATTTT

v_call: TRBV6-1
clone_size: NA
j_call: TRBJ2-7
d_call: TRBD1
cdr3_aa: CASSASESTGGREQYF
cdr3_nt: TGTGCCAGCAGTGCCTCGGAGTCGACAGGGGGCCGCGAGCAGTACTTC

v_call: TRBV7-9
clone_size: NA
j_call: TRBJ2-3
d_call: NA
cdr3_aa: CASSLLQDTQYF
cdr3_nt: TGTGCCAGCAGCTTATTACAGGATACGCAGTATTTT

v_call: TRBV6-6
clone_size: NA
j_call: TRBJ1-2
d_call: NA
cdr3_aa: CASSPPQNTNYGYTF
cdr3_nt: TGTGCCAGCAGTCCCCCTCAGAACACAAACTATGGCTACACCTTC

v_call: TRBV4-1
clone_size: NA
j_call: TRBJ1-6
d_call: TRBD1
cdr3_aa: CASSQEGDAGGRTPLHF
cdr3_nt: TGCGCCAGCAGCCAAGAGGGGGACGCAGGGGGTAGGACACCCCTCCACTTT

v_call: TRBV7-3
clone_size: NA
j_call: TRBJ1-1
d_call: NA
cdr3_aa: CASSSARGRGTEAFF
cdr3_nt: TGTGCCAGCAGCTCGGCGCGGGGTCGCGGCACTGAAGCTTTCTTT

v_call: TRBV5-4
clone_size: NA
j_call: TRBJ1-2
d_call: NA
cdr3_aa: CASSLRSEDYGYTF
cdr3_nt: TGTGCCAGCAGCTTAAGATCAGAAGACTATGGCTACACCTTC

v_call: TRBV5-1
clone_size: NA
j_call: TRBJ2-2
d_call: TRBD2
cdr3_aa: CASSLAPGGNTGELFF
cdr3_nt: TGCGCCAGCAGCTTGGCCCCGGGGGGAAACACCGGGGAGCTGTTTTTT

v_call: TRBV11-2
clone_size: NA
j_call: TRBJ2-3
d_call: NA
cdr3_aa: CASSLWRLAPTDTQYF
cdr3_nt: TGTGCCAGCAGCTTATGGCGCCTAGCGCCCACAGATACGCAGTATTTT

v_call: TRBV10-3
clone_size: NA
j_call: TRBJ2-7
d_call: TRBD2
cdr3_aa: CAIRGGTSGGASNYEQYF
cdr3_nt: TGTGCCATCAGGGGTGGGACTAGCGGGGGGGCCTCGAACTACGAGCAGTACTTC

v_call: TRBV5-6
clone_size: once
j_call: TRBJ2-1
d_call: TRBD2
cdr3_aa: CASSLTSGGAGEQFF
cdr3_nt: TGTGCCAGCAGCTTGACTAGCGGGGGGGCAGGCGAGCAGTTCTTC

v_call: TRBV5-1
clone_size: few
j_call: TRBJ1-1
d_call: TRBD1
cdr3_aa: CASSLGGQGNTEAFF
cdr3_nt: TGCGCCAGCAGCTTGGGGGGACAGGGGAACACTGAAGCTTTCTTT

v_call: TRBV4-2
clone_size: few
j_call: TRBJ2-5
d_call: NA
cdr3_aa: CASSQERGGGETQYF
cdr3_nt: TGTGCCAGCAGCCAAGAGAGGGGGGGCGGGGAGACCCAGTACTTC

v_call: TRBV4-2
clone_size: NA
j_call: TRBJ1-6
d_call: NA
cdr3_aa: CASSLGAGQPYNSPLHF
cdr3_nt: TGTGCCAGCAGCTTGGGGGCAGGGCAGCCCTATAATTCACCCCTCCACTTT

v_call: TRBV5-1
clone_size: NA
j_call: TRBJ2-2
d_call: NA
cdr3_aa: CASTSYGGMAGELFF
cdr3_nt: TGCGCCAGCACTTCGTATGGGGGCATGGCCGGGGAGCTGTTTTTT

v_call: TRBV6-1
clone_size: NA
j_call: TRBJ2-1
d_call: NA
cdr3_aa: CASSEGSYNEQFF
cdr3_nt: TGTGCCAGCAGTGAGGGCAGCTACAATGAGCAGTTCTTC

v_call: TRBV5-1
clone_size: NA
j_call: TRBJ2-1
d_call: TRBD2
cdr3_aa: CASTGLTGGSDEQFF
cdr3_nt: TGCGCCAGCACCGGGCTAACGGGGGGGTCAGATGAGCAGTTCTTC

v_call: TRBV7-9
clone_size: NA
j_call: TRBJ1-1
d_call: NA
cdr3_aa: CASSTVGATEAFF
cdr3_nt: TGTGCCAGCAGCACTGTGGGGGCAACTGAAGCTTTCTTT

v_call: TRBV7-9
clone_size: NA
j_call: TRBJ2-3
d_call: TRBD2
cdr3_aa: CASSLSLAGDTQYF
cdr3_nt: TGTGCCAGCAGCTTAAGTCTAGCGGGCGATACGCAGTATTTT

v_call: TRBV1
clone_size: NA
j_call: TRBJ1-5
d_call: NA
cdr3_aa: CTSSQPREGENQPQHF
cdr3_nt: TGCACCAGCAGCCAGCCGAGGGAGGGGGAAAATCAGCCCCAGCATTTT

v_call: TRBV6-1
clone_size: NA
j_call: TRBJ1-6
d_call: NA
cdr3_aa: CASSVDAEGHSPLHF
cdr3_nt: TGTGCCAGCAGTGTCGACGCGGAGGGTCATTCACCCCTCCACTTT

v_call: TRBV7-8
clone_size: NA
j_call: TRBJ2-7
d_call: NA
cdr3_aa: CASSLTRGYEQYF
cdr3_nt: TGTGCCAGCAGCTTAACCAGGGGTTACGAGCAGTACTTC

v_call: TRBV7-3
clone_size: NA
j_call: TRBJ2-5
d_call: TRBD2
cdr3_aa: CASSSLGLAGETQYF
cdr3_nt: TGTGCCAGCAGCTCGCTGGGACTAGCGGGGGAGACCCAGTACTTC

v_call: TRBV21-1
clone_size: NA
j_call: TRBJ1-3
d_call: NA
cdr3_aa: CSFSGNTIYF
cdr3_nt: TGTAGCTTCTCTGGAAACACCATATATTTT

v_call: TRBV7-8
clone_size: NA
j_call: TRBJ2-1
d_call: TRBD2
cdr3_aa: CASSLPETSGGIHEQFF
cdr3_nt: TGTGCCAGCAGCCTACCCGAGACTAGCGGGGGGATTCATGAGCAGTTCTTC

v_call: TRBV19
clone_size: NA
j_call: TRBJ2-3
d_call: TRBD2
cdr3_aa: CASSIRQRGSTDTQYF
cdr3_nt: TGTGCCAGTAGTATCCGACAGCGGGGGAGCACAGATACGCAGTATTTT

v_call: TRBV2
clone_size: NA
j_call: TRBJ2-7
d_call: NA
cdr3_aa: CASSEARGQAYEQYF
cdr3_nt: TGTGCCAGCAGTGAAGCGCGGGGGCAGGCCTACGAGCAGTACTTC

v_call: TRBV11-1
clone_size: NA
j_call: TRBJ2-7
d_call: TRBD2
cdr3_aa: CASSHGLAGPHFYEQYF
cdr3_nt: TGTGCCAGCAGCCACGGACTAGCGGGGCCCCATTTCTACGAGCAGTACTTC

v_call: TRBV2
clone_size: NA
j_call: TRBJ1-1
d_call: TRBD1
cdr3_aa: CASSDRGLGGYTEAFF
cdr3_nt: TGTGCCAGCAGTGACAGGGGGTTAGGGGGATACACTGAAGCTTTCTTT

v_call: TRBV13
clone_size: NA
j_call: TRBJ1-2
d_call: TRBD1
cdr3_aa: CASSRQGVGGYTF
cdr3_nt: TGTGCCAGCAGCCGACAGGGGGTAGGAGGCTACACCTTC

v_call: TRBV30
clone_size: few
j_call: TRBJ1-1
d_call: TRBD1
cdr3_aa: CAWSASTGRAFF
cdr3_nt: TGTGCCTGGAGTGCGTCGACAGGGCGGGCTTTCTTT

v_call: TRBV4-2
clone_size: NA
j_call: TRBJ2-3
d_call: TRBD2
cdr3_aa: CASSQEPTSGGDTQYF
cdr3_nt: TGTGCCAGCAGCCAGGAGCCAACTAGCGGGGGTGATACGCAGTATTTT

v_call: TRBV5-6
clone_size: NA
j_call: TRBJ1-2
d_call: TRBD1
cdr3_aa: CASRPPGGANYGYTF
cdr3_nt: TGTGCCAGCAGACCTCCAGGGGGTGCTAACTATGGCTACACCTTC

v_call: TRBV4-1
clone_size: few
j_call: TRBJ1-1
d_call: NA
cdr3_aa: CASSQNDRTATEAFF
cdr3_nt: TGCGCCAGCAGCCAAAACGACAGAACGGCCACTGAAGCTTTCTTT

v_call: TRBV12-5
clone_size: NA
j_call: TRBJ1-3
d_call: NA
cdr3_aa: CASAPQTGRNTIYF
cdr3_nt: TGTGCTAGTGCCCCCCAGACAGGTCGAAACACCATATATTTT

v_call: TRBV6-1
clone_size: NA
j_call: TRBJ2-7
d_call: TRBD2
cdr3_aa: CATSGGPGYEQYF
cdr3_nt: TGTGCCACATCGGGAGGGCCAGGCTACGAGCAGTACTTC

v_call: TRBV10-3
clone_size: NA
j_call: TRBJ2-1
d_call: TRBD1
cdr3_aa: CAITDRGFSDEQFF
cdr3_nt: TGTGCCATCACAGACAGGGGCTTTTCGGATGAGCAGTTCTTC

v_call: TRBV5-1
clone_size: few
j_call: TRBJ2-3
d_call: TRBD2
cdr3_aa: CARGLAGGPLYTDTQYF
cdr3_nt: TGCGCCAGGGGGTTGGCGGGGGGGCCTTTGTACACAGATACGCAGTATTTT

v_call: TRBV4-1
clone_size: few
j_call: TRBJ1-1
d_call: NA
cdr3_aa: CASSPLLRGPEAFF
cdr3_nt: TGCGCCAGCAGCCCACTTCTACGGGGTCCTGAAGCTTTCTTT

v_call: TRBV2
clone_size: NA
j_call: TRBJ1-5
d_call: TRBD1
cdr3_aa: CASSRGQHSNQPQHF
cdr3_nt: TGTGCCAGCTCAAGGGGACAGCATAGCAATCAGCCCCAGCATTTT